This T cell receptor beta chain was captured in a study of neurological immune-mediated disorders. Trimming cost V 7 bases and J 7 bases; bases outside gene matches: 12. Looked up from germline, CDR1 is MNHNY and CDR2 is SVGAGI (reference sequence). The CDR3 is 14 residues long. The authors produced cDNA by 5'RACE using 10-nucleotide random UMIs. The output of every sequencing run, over 180 million TCR-beta sequences, came from 15-18 subjects. TCRdb recomputed calls from the 5' RACE reads with MiXCR, one row per CDR3 protein. The table lists under 60,000 distinct CDR3 sequences, 20% to 30% of them singletons.

The clonotype was recovered from a woman aged 70-85 years in good health. Sequenced material: PBMCs. The chain joins TRBV6-6 to TRBJ1-2, with 7 bases that match TRBD1. CDR3 protein: CASTERQGRGGYTF. DNA of the CDR3: TGTGCCAGCACCGAGAGACAGGGTAGAGGTGGCTACACCTTC.